The 19 T cell receptor beta chains reported below all come from one sample, sequenced in a study of T cell repertoires in cytomegalovirus infection. One entry per CDR3 protein results from TCRdb running MiXCR on the reads. The table includes about 440,000 distinct CDR3 sequences, approximately 31% detected once. Sequenced material: PBMCs. These receptor sequences come from a human donor in good health (CMV status not recorded). Some clones in this sample may be carry-over from other donors' samples.

The chain uses TRBV12-5 and TRBJ2-7; possibly TRBD2 for D (5 bases). Germline assignment: CDR1 LGHNT and CDR2 FRNRAP. Trimming took 6 bases from V and 2 from J, leaving 17 bases between them. CDR3 length equals 15 residues. CDR3: CASGIHGGRTYEQYF. CDR3 DNA sequence: TGTGCTAGTGGCATCCACGGAGGCAGAACCTACGAGCAGTACTTC.

The rearrangement links TRBV5-4 to TRBJ2-5; a weak D match, TRBD1 (6 bases). Germline V gives CDR1 SGHNT, CDR2 YYREEE (reference sequence). This CDR3 is 13 amino acids long. Trimming pared 4 bases from V and 7 bases from J, leaving 14 bases between. In nucleotides, the CDR3 is TGTGCCAGCAGCCACACAGGGATCGGGACCCAGTACTTC. It is translated as CASSHTGIGTQYF.

This clonotype was found a few times. J is TRBJ2-7 and V is TRBV5-6; TRBD1 agrees at 10 bases. The CDR3 runs 16 residues. Germline V gene sequence: CDR1 SGHDT, CDR2 YYEEEE. J gave up 0 bases and V 3 bases, and 6 bases lay outside the gene matches. CDR3 nucleotide sequence: TGTGCCAGCAGCTCGACGGGACAGGGGAGCTCCTACGAGCAGTACTTC. Translation gives CASSSTGQGSSYEQYF.

This clonotype was counted many times. V and J are TRBV7-2 and TRBJ2-7; 10 bases align to TRBD1. V was pared by 5 bases and J by 7 bases, with 14 bases of the junction left unmatched. The CDR3 runs to 16 residues. The germline V gene encodes CDR1 SGHTA and CDR2 FQGNSA. The chain's CDR3 is CASSLPGTGVSREQYF. Here the CDR3 DNA reads TGTGCCAGCAGCCTACCCGGGACAGGGGTTTCCAGGGAGCAGTACTTC.

This clonotype has a single count. Given a much more abundant clone one base away, this may be a read error. The conserved final phenylalanine or tryptophan is absent from the CDR3, which likely points to a read error. The genes are TRBV7-8 and TRBJ2-6; no clear D gene. CDR1 is SGHVS and CDR2 is FQNEAQ in the germline V gene. The CDR3 is made up of 16 amino acids. Trimming pared 5 bases from V and 0 bases from J, leaving 11 bases between. The CDR3 nucleotides read TGTGCCAGCAGCCCCGTCAAGAGCTCTGGGGCCAACGTCCTGACTTTA. Translation: CASSPVKSSGANVLTL.

This clonotype was detected a few times. The chain combines TRBV12-3 or TRBV12-4 with TRBJ2-1; D not resolved. V lost 8 bases, J lost 6 bases, and 8 bases lay in between. This CDR3 comprises 11 residues. The CDR3 reads CASQDFNEQFF. For the CDR3, the DNA is TGTGCCAGCCAGGATTTCAATGAGCAGTTCTTC.

Only a few counts were recorded for this clonotype. This sequence joins TRBV5-4 and TRBJ1-6; no clear D gene. Germline loops: CDR1 SGHNT, CDR2 YYREEE (reference sequence). Trimming pared 1 base from V and 0 bases from J, leaving 5 bases between. The CDR3 consists of 15 residues. The CDR3 sequence is CASSLSRSYNSPLHF. CDR3 nucleotide sequence: TGTGCCAGCAGCTTGTCCCGCTCCTATAATTCACCCCTCCACTTT.

Notes on this clonotype: This sequence may be a read error, since a much larger clone differs from it by one base. This is likely a read error, given that the CDR3 carries no conserved phenylalanine or tryptophan at its end. The rearrangement uses TRBV7-2 and TRBJ1-2; 7 bases match TRBD1. The V segment lost 1 base and the J segment 4 bases; nucleotides outside the gene matches: 6. The CDR3 runs 15 residues. Germline V gene lookup returns CDR1 SGHTA and CDR2 FQGNSA. CDR3 bases: TGTGCCAGCAGCTTAGGAAGGACAGGCCTCTATGGCTACACCTTA. It translates to CASSLGRTGLYGYTL.

In its sample, this clonotype was seen many times. The chain recombines TRBV7-9 with TRBJ2-7; D unresolved. Germline V gene lookup returns CDR1 SEHNR and CDR2 FQNEAQ (reference sequence). Trimming took 5 bases from V and 6 from J, leaving 11 bases between them. This CDR3 has 12 amino acids. CDR3 loop: CASSTWGSEQYF. DNA of the CDR3: TGTGCCAGCAGCACATGGGGAAGCGAGCAGTACTTC.

To note about this clonotype: Just one base apart from a much larger clone, this may be a read error. The CDR3 end shows no conserved phenylalanine or tryptophan, and so a read error is likely. The rearrangement joins TRBV11-3 to TRBJ2-5; 11 nucleotides align to TRBD2. V lost 5 bases and J lost 1; bases outside the gene matches: 3. The germline V gene encodes CDR1 SGHNT and CDR2 YENEEA. This CDR3 is 15 amino acids long. CDR3 sequence: CASSPGTSGQETQYL. The DNA of the CDR3 is TGTGCCAGCAGCCCCGGGACTAGCGGCCAAGAGACCCAGTACTTA.

This clonotype was seen a handful of times. V is TRBV28 and J is TRBJ1-1; D is unresolved. This CDR3 contains 14 residues. Per germline, CDR1 MDHEN and CDR2 SYDVKM. V dropped 2 bases and J dropped 5 bases, with 12 bases sitting between them. In DNA, the CDR3 is TGTGCCAGCAGTTTAGTTAAACCCGGGACTGAAGCTTTCTTT. Its translation is CASSLVKPGTEAFF.

The chain has TRBV28 and TRBJ2-1; TRBD2 aligns across 14 bases. Per the germline V gene, CDR1 is MDHEN and CDR2 is SYDVKM. The CDR3 has 16 residues. The ends lost 6 bases at V and 8 bases at J; junction bases unmatched: 9. CDR3 sequence reads: CASSTTSGGAWDEQFF. CDR3 nucleotides: TGTGCCAGCAGCACGACTAGCGGGGGGGCCTGGGATGAGCAGTTCTTC.

The chain combines TRBV6-5 with TRBJ2-7; no definite D call. Germline values: CDR1 MNHEY, CDR2 SVGAGI. Trimming took off 0 bases at V and 2 bases at J, with 11 bases between the two ends. This CDR3 spans 15 amino acids. The CDR3 is CASSYSPGNTYEQYF. In DNA, the CDR3 is TGTGCCAGCAGTTACTCCCCCGGCAATACCTACGAGCAGTACTTC.

This clonotype was recorded at least ten times. The chain employs TRBV7-8 and TRBJ1-4, with 7 bases lining up with TRBD1. From germline, CDR1 is SGHVS and CDR2 FQNEAQ. Germline trimming cut 5 bases from V and 7 bases from J; bases unmatched to any gene: 4. This CDR3 spans 13 amino acids. For the CDR3, the DNA is TGTGCCAGCAGCCAAAACAGGGGTGAAAAACTGTTTTTT. Amino acids: CASSQNRGEKLFF.

This clonotype was picked up a small number of times. The chain is built from TRBV7-9 and TRBJ2-7; possibly TRBD1 or TRBD2 for D (5 bases each). The V gene lost 5 bases and the J gene lost 9 bases, with 11 bases spanning the gap. Germline values: CDR1 SEHNR, CDR2 FQNEAQ (reference sequence). The CDR3 totals 11 residues. CDR3 protein: CASSRDVGQYF. The CDR3 DNA reads as TGTGCCAGCAGCCGGGACGTGGGGCAGTACTTC.

V is TRBV6-5 and J is TRBJ2-7; perhaps TRBD2 as D (5 bases). CDR3 length: 13 residues. V was trimmed by 2 bases and J by 1 base, leaving 6 bases between them. The germline V gene has CDR1 MNHEY and CDR2 SVGAGI. The CDR3 region is CASSYRGSYEQYF. The CDR3 DNA reads TGTGCCAGCAGTTACCGAGGGTCCTACGAGCAGTACTTC.

The chain employs TRBV2 and TRBJ1-6; D unresolved. The ends were cut back, 11 bases at V and 10 bases at J, with 18 bases in the middle. This CDR3 spans 13 amino acids. The germline gives CDR1 SNHLY, CDR2 FYNNEI. CDR3 sequence reads: CAATGPSGSPLHF. CDR3 nucleotides: TGTGCCGCTACCGGGCCCTCGGGCTCACCCCTCCACTTT.

As concerns this clonotype: The junction and the germline gene differ at one end; a read error may be behind it. The rearrangement links TRBV6-6 to TRBJ2-2; TRBD1 matches 9 bases. Germline CDR1 MNHNY, CDR2 SVGAGI (reference sequence). CDR3 length: 15 amino acids. CDR3 amino acids: CDSSRDRGLTGELFF. CDR3 coding DNA: TGTGACAGCAGCCGAGACAGGGGGTTGACCGGGGAGCTGTTTTTT.

This clonotype was picked up a small number of times. This chain joins TRBV4-1 and TRBJ2-5, with TRBD2 as a possible D gene (5 bases). CDR1 and CDR2 (germline): MGHRA, YSYEKL. The CDR3 contains 14 residues. Between the trimmed V and J ends, which lost 4 bases and 1 base, there was a span of 10 bases. CDR3 region: CASSRGLGQETQYF. Written as DNA, the CDR3 is TGCGCCAGCAGCCGAGGACTGGGCCAAGAGACCCAGTACTTC.